This passage covers 3 T cell receptor beta chains from one sample sequenced in a study of T cells after posttransplantation cyclophosphamide. TCRdb keeps only in-frame clones here, not all; method: immunoSEQ multiplex PCR. The table has about 53,000 clones, about 82% seen once. Specimen: PBMCs. These receptors originate from a man between 25 and 39 years old with a blood cancer, CMV-positive, and with a related stem cell donor.

The chain employs TRBV19 and TRBJ1-2; D is undetermined. The CDR3 covers 15 residues. Germline CDR1 and CDR2: LNHDA and SQIVND (reference sequence). Trimming pared 9 bases from V and 6 bases from J, leaving 23 bases between. DNA of the CDR3: TGTGCCAGCCTACCAGAGGGATTAAATCCGCATGGCTACACCTTC. Its protein product is CASLPEGLNPHGYTF.

V and J are TRBV7-9 and TRBJ2-3, with D possibly matching TRBD1 (6 bases). This CDR3 is built from 15 residues. CDR1 SEHNR and CDR2 FQNEAQ come from the germline V gene (reference sequence). Trimming removed 5 bases at V and 1 base at J, with 13 bases between. CDR3 sequence: CASSLQTGGTDTQYF. The CDR3 nucleotides are TGTGCCAGCAGCCTGCAGACAGGAGGCACAGATACGCAGTATTTT.

V and J are TRBV19 and TRBJ2-6; D might be TRBD1 (5 bases). Germline V gene data show CDR1 as LNHDA and CDR2 as SQIVND (reference sequence). Trimming removed 6 bases from V and 0 bases from J, with 12 bases in between. The CDR3 is 16 residues long. DNA for the CDR3: TGTGCCAGTAGGGTAACAGGAAACTCTGGGGCCAACGTCCTGACTTTC. Protein sequence: CASRVTGNSGANVLTF.